This T cell receptor (beta chain) emerged from a study of CD8+ T cells in alopecia areata. To note about this clone: What it binds is not known.

Findings of the study overall: Lesional tissue from the scalp (especially in alopecia totalis/universalis) showed higher clonality than normal scalp. In patients, TCRs were shared less clearly than in mice, and HLA may possibly be involved.

PBMCs provided sorted CD4+ and CD8+ T cells. Extracted from the samples, RNA was reverse transcribed into cDNA to serve as the sequencing template. The data were produced by immunoSEQ multiplex PCR, yet TCRdb's version contains in-frame clones alone and is incomplete. The sample lists about 200,000 clones, 45% to 70% seen once, with roughly 5.3% in the top ten. Unmatched junction bases numbered 4, after V lost 7 bases and J lost 6 bases. Germline V gives CDR1 SQVTM, CDR2 ANQGSEA. The CDR3 runs 12 residues. The rearrangement joins TRBV29-1 to TRBJ2-1; the match to TRBD2 covers 9 bases. This clonotype was sampled from a human donor in good health. The sample was CD8+ T cells sorted from blood. CDR3 DNA sequence: TGCAGCGCGCGGGGGGGCGGCAATGAGCAGTTCTTC. As protein: CSARGGGNEQFF.